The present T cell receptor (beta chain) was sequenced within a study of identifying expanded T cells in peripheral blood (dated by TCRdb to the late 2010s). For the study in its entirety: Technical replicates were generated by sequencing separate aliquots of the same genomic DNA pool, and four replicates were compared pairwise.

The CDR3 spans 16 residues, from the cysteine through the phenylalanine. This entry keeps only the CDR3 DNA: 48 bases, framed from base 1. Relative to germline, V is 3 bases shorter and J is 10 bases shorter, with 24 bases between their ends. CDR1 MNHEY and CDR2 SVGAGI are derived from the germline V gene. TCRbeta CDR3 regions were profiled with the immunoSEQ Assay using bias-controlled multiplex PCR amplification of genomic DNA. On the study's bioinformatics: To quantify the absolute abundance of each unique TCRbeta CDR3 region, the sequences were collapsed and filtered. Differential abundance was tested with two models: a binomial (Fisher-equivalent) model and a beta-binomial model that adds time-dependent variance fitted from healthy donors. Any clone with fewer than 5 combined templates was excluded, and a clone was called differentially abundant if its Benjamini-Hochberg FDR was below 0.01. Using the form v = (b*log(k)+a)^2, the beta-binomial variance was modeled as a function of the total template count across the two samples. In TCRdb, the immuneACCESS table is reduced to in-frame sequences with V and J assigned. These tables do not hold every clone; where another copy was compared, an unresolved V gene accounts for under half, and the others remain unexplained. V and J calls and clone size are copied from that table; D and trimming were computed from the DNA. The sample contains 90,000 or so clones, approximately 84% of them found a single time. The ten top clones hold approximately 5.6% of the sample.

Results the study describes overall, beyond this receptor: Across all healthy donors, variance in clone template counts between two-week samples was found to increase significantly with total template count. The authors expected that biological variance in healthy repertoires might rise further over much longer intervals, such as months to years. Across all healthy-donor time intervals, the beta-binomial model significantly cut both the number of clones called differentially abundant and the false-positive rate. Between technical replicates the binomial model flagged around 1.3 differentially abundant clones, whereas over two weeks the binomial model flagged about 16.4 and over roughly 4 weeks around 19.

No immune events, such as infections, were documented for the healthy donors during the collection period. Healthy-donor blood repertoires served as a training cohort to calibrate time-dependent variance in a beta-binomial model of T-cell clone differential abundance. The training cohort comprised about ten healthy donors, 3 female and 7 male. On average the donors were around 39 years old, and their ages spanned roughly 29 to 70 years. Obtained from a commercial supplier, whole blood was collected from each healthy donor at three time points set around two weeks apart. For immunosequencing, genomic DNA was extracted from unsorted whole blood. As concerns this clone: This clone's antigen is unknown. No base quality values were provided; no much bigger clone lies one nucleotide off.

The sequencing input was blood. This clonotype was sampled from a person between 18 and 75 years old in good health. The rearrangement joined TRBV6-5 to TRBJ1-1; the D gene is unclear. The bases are TGTGCCAGCAGTTATTGGAGCAGCCGGGCCAAAGAGGGAGCTTTCTTT. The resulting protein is CASSYWSSRAKEGAFF.